The 8 T cell receptor beta chains listed next were all sequenced from one sample in a study of blood T cell repertoires in COVID-19. TCRdb's table, derived via immunoSEQ multiplex PCR, lists solely in-frame clones and lacks some. Of around 170,000 clones in the sample, less than 90% were seen once. Sequencing was done on a sample of PBMCs or T cells enriched from blood (not recorded which). These TCRs come from a woman between 50 and 59 years old who had recovered from COVID-19.

The chain is built from TRBV2 and TRBJ1-1; TRBD1 aligns across 9 bases. This CDR3 is built from 16 residues. V lost 3 bases and J lost 1; bases outside the gene matches: 6. Germline CDR1 reads SNHLY; CDR2 reads FYNNEI. DNA for the CDR3: TGTGCCAGCAGTGACCCCCCACAGGGGGCGAACACTGAAGCTTTCTTT. Its protein product is CASSDPPQGANTEAFF.

The chain employs TRBV24-1 and TRBJ2-2; 7 bases are a match to TRBD2. V was pared by 5 bases and J by 4 bases, with 12 bases of the junction left unmatched. There are 17 residues in the CDR3. CDR1 and CDR2 (germline): KGHDR, SFDVKD. In DNA, the CDR3 is TGTGCCACCAGTGCCCTACCGACTAGCTTGAGCACCGGGGAGCTGTTTTTT. Encoded protein: CATSALPTSLSTGELFF.

The chain links TRBV7-2 to TRBJ2-1, with D perhaps TRBD2 (6 bases). Trimming shortened V by 5 bases and J by 1 base, and 12 bases separated the two germline ends. Germline values: CDR1 SGHTA, CDR2 FQGNSA. The CDR3 contains 15 residues. The CDR3 region has the DNA TGTGCCAGCAGCCCGGTGGCGGGATCCTACAATGAGCAGTTCTTC. Residues: CASSPVAGSYNEQFF.

The V call is TRBV30, the J call TRBJ1-5; TRBD1 matches 7 bases. V shed 5 bases and J 0 bases; nucleotides not matched to a gene: 1. This CDR3 contains 13 residues. Germline V CDR1 and CDR2: GTSNPN, SVGIG (reference sequence). The CDR3 DNA reads as TGTGCCTGGGGGGACAGTAGCAATCAGCCCCAGCATTTT. It encodes CAWGDSSNQPQHF.

This chain connects TRBV2 to TRBJ1-1; D possibly corresponds to TRBD1 (6 bases). Trimming left V 8 bases short and J 3 bases short, with 16 bases between. The CDR3 loop spans 14 amino acids. CDR1 SNHLY and CDR2 FYNNEI come from the germline V gene. As DNA, the CDR3 is TGTGCCAGCCAAATGACAGGAAGGGACACTGAAGCTTTCTTT. As protein: CASQMTGRDTEAFF. The entire variable domain, with the rest obtained from reference TRBV2 and TRBJ1-1, is as follows: EPEVTQTPSHQVTQMGQEVILRCVPISNHLYFYWYRQILGQKVEFLVSFYNNEISEKSEIFDDQFSVERPDGSNFTLKIRSTKLEDSAMYFCASQMTGRDTEAFFGQGTRLTVV.

CDR3 in amino acids: CASTTGGSVIGANVLTF. Here the CDR3 DNA reads TGTGCCAGTACCACAGGAGGGAGTGTCATTGGGGCCAACGTCCTGACTTTC. The chain has TRBV19 and TRBJ2-6, with a weak D call TRBD2 (6 bases). With 7 bases removed from V and 3 bases from J, the gap between germline ends came to 19 bases. Germline lookup yields CDR1 LNHDA and CDR2 SQIVND (reference sequence). CDR3 length: 17 residues.

This clone has a single count. The chain has TRBV10-1 and TRBJ2-1, with a weak D call TRBD2 (6 bases). The CDR3 is 15 amino acids. Trimming left V 0 bases short and J 6 bases short, with 12 bases between. The germline gives CDR1 WNHNN, CDR2 SYGVQD (reference sequence). CDR3: CASSESRRDLNEQFF. CDR3 nucleotides: TGCGCCAGCAGTGAGTCCAGGCGGGATCTCAATGAGCAGTTCTTC.

The chain combines TRBV28 with TRBJ1-5; perhaps TRBD1 as D (6 bases). V was pared by 5 bases and J by 10 bases, with 21 bases between. Per germline, CDR1 MDHEN and CDR2 SYDVKM. CDR3 length: 15 amino acids. The CDR3 bases are TGTGCCAGCAGTCCTCGGGACATAACCTGGAATCCCCAGCATTTT. Protein: CASSPRDITWNPQHF. The full variable domain, rest sourced from reference TRBV28 and TRBJ1-5, is DVKVTQSSRYLVKRTGEKVFLECVQDMDHENMFWYRQDPGLGLRLIYFSYDVKMKEKGDIPEGYSVSREKKERFSLILESASTNQTSMYLCASSPRDITWNPQHFGDGTRLSIL.